Following are 5 T cell receptor beta chains from one sample sequenced in a study of blood T cell repertoires in COVID-19. TCRdb keeps only in-frame clones here, not all; method: immunoSEQ multiplex PCR. The sample yields under 450,000 clones, approximately 90% seen once. Input material: PBMCs or T cells enriched from blood (not recorded which). All receptors derive from a woman in her thirties or forties who had been exposed to COVID-19.

The chain uses TRBV24-1 and TRBJ2-1, with D possibly being TRBD1 (6 bases). Trimming took off 4 bases at V and 7 bases at J, with 10 bases between the two ends. The CDR3 totals 13 residues. Germline CDR1 reads KGHDR; CDR2 reads SFDVKD. In nucleotides, the CDR3 is TGTGCCACCAGTGACACCACAGGGAATGAGCAGTTCTTC. It translates to CATSDTTGNEQFF.

This clone was seen just once. The chain is built from TRBV30 and TRBJ2-3; D is unclear. V was clipped by 1 base and J by 6 bases, with 8 bases between them. The germline gives CDR1 GTSNPN, CDR2 SVGIG (reference sequence). There are 12 residues in the CDR3. Written as DNA, the CDR3 is TGTGCCTGGAGTGCTATCGTCGATACGCAGTATTTT. Translating gives CAWSAIVDTQYF. Looking up the rest from reference TRBV30 and TRBJ2-3 gives the full variable domain: SQTIHQWPATLVQPVGSPLSLECTVEGTSNPNLYWYRQAAGRGLQLLFYSVGIGQISSEVPQNLSASRPQDRQFILSSKKLLLSDSGFYLCAWSAIVDTQYFGPGTRLTVL.

The rearrangement uses TRBV4-1 and TRBJ1-1; D is undetermined. Trimming stripped 0 bases from V and 0 bases from J, with 11 bases between. The CDR3 covers 16 residues. Germline V gene data show CDR1 as MGHRA and CDR2 as YSYEKL. CDR3 DNA sequence: TGCGCCAGCAGCCAAGACAGAACTAACATGAACACTGAAGCTTTCTTT. Its protein is CASSQDRTNMNTEAFF.

The chain combines TRBV21-1 with TRBJ1-3; the table's TRBD1 call for D was not verified on the DNA. TRBV21-1 is an annotated pseudogene. The CDR3 length is 16 residues. CDR3 sequence: CASSKEGTDSGNTIYF. The CDR3 DNA is TGTGCCAGCAGCAAAGAGGGGACAGACTCTGGAAACACCATATATTTT.

A word on this clone: In the same sample, other DNA sequences code for this CDR3. The CDR3: CASSPGQANTEAFF. The CDR3 region has the DNA TGTGCCAGCTCACCAGGACAGGCCAACACTGAAGCTTTCTTT. V and J are TRBV18 and TRBJ1-1; 7 bases line up with TRBD1. Germline loops: CDR1 KGHSH, CDR2 LQKENI. The CDR3 extends over 14 amino acids. V dropped 2 bases and J dropped 2; count of bases not matched to a gene: 2.